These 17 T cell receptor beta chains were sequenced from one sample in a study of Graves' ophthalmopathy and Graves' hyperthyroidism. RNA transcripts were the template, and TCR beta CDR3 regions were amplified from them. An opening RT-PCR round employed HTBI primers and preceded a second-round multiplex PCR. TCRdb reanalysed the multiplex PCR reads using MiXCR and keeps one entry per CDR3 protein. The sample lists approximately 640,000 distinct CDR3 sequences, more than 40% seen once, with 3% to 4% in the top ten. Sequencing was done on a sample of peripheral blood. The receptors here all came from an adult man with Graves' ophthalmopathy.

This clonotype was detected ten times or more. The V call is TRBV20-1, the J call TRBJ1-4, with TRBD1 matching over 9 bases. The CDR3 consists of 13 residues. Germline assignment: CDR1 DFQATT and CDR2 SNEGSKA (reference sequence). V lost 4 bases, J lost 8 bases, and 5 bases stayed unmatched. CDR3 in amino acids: CSATDRGGEKLFF. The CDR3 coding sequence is TGCAGTGCTACTGACAGGGGGGGAGAAAAACTGTTTTTT.

The CDR3 loop is CAISELITGANVLTF. The DNA for the CDR3 is TGTGCCATCAGTGAGCTTATAACCGGGGCCAACGTCCTGACTTTC. V is TRBV10-3 and J is TRBJ2-6; no reliable D call. Germline V gene lookup returns CDR1 ENHRY and CDR2 SYGVKD. V was pared by 2 bases and J by 4 bases, with 9 bases between. This CDR3 is 15 amino acids long.

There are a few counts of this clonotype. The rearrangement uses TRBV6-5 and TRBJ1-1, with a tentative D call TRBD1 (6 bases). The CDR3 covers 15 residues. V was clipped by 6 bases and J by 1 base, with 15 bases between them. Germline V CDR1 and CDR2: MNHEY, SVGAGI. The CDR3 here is CASSEPDRTNTEAFF. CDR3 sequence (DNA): TGTGCCAGCAGCGAGCCGGACAGAACGAACACTGAAGCTTTCTTT.

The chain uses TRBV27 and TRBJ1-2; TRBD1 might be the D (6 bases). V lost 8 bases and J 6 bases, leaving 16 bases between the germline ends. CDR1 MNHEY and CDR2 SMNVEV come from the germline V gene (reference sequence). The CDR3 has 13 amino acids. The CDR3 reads CASAKQGTDGYTF. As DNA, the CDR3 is TGTGCCAGCGCGAAACAGGGAACGGATGGCTACACCTTC.

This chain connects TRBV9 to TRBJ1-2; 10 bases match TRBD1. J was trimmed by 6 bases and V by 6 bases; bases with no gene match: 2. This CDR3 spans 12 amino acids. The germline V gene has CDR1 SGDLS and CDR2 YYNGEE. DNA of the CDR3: TGTGCCAGCAAAGACAGGGGGCATGGCTACACCTTC. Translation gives CASKDRGHGYTF.

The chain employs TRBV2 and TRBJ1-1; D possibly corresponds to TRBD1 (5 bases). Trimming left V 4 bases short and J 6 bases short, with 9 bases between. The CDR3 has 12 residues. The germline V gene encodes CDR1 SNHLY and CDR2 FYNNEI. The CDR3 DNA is TGTGCCAGCAGTGCTATGGGGGCTGAAGCTTTCTTT. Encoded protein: CASSAMGAEAFF.

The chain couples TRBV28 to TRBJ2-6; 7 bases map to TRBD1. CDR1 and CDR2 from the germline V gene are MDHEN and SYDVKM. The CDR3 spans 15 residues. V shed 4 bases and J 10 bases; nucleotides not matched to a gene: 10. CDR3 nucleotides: TGTGCCAGCAGTTCTGGAGCGGACAGGCAGAACGTCCTGACTTTC. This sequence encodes CASSSGADRQNVLTF.

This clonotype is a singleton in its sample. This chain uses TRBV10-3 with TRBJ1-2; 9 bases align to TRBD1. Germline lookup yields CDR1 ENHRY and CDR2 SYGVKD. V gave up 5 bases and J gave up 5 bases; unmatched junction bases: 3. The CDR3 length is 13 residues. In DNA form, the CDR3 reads TGTGCCATCAGTCAGACAGGGGGTTATGGCTACACCTTC. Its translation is CAISQTGGYGYTF.

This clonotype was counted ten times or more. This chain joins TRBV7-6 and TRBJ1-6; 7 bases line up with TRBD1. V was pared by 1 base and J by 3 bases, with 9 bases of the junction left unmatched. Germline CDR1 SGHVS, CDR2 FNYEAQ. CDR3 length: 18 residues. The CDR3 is CASSLVALQGCYNSPLHF. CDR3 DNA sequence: TGTGCCAGCAGCTTAGTAGCTCTACAGGGGTGCTATAATTCACCCCTCCACTTT.

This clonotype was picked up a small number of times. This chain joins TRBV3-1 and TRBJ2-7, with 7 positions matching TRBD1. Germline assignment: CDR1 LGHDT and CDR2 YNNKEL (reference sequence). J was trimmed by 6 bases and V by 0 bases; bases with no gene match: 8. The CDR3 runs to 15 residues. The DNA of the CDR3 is TGTGCCAGCAGCCAAGAGGTGGACAGGCTCGGCGAGCAGTACTTC. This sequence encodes CASSQEVDRLGEQYF.

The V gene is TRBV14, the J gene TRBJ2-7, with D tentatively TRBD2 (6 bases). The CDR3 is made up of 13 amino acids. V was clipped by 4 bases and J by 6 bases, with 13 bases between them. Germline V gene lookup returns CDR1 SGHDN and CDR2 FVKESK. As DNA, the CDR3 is TGTGCCAGCAGCCCCGGAGGGCCGGGCGAGCAGTACTTC. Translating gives CASSPGGPGEQYF.

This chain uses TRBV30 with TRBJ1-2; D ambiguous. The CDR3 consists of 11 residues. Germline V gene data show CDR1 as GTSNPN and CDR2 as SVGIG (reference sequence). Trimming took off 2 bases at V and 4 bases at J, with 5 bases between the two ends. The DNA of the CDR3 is TGTGCCTGGAGTCTCAGCTATGGCTACACCTTC. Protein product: CAWSLSYGYTF.

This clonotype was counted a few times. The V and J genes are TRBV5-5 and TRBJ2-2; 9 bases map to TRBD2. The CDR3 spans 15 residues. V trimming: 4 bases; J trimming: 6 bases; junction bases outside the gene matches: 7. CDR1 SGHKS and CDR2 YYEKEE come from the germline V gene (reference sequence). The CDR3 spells CASSQEAGGSGELFF. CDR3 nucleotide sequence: TGTGCCAGCAGCCAAGAAGCGGGGGGTTCCGGGGAGCTGTTTTTT.

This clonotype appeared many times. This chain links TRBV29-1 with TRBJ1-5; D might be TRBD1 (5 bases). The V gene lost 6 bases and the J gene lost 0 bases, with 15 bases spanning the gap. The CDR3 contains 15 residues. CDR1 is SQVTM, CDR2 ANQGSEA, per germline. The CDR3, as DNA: TGCAGCGTGTCGTGGGGGGACTATAGCAATCAGCCCCAGCATTTT. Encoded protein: CSVSWGDYSNQPQHF.

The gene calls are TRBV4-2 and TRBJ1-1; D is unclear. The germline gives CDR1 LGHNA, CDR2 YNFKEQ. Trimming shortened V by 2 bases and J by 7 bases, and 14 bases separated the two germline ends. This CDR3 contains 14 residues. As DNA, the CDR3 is TGTGCCAGCAGCCAACGAGGGCCGTCCCATGAAGCTTTCTTT. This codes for CASSQRGPSHEAFF.

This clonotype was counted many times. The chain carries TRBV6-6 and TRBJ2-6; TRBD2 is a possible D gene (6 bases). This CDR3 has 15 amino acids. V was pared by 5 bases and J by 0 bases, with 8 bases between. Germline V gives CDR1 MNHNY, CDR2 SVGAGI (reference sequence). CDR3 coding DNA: TGTGCCAGCAGTGGAGGGGTCTCTGGGGCCAACGTCCTGACTTTC. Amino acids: CASSGGVSGANVLTF.

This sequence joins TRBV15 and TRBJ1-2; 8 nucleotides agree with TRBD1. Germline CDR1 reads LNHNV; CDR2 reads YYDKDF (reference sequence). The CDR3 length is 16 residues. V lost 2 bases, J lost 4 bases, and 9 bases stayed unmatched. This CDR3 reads CATSRWTGPNIYGYTF. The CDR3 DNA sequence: TGTGCCACCAGCAGATGGACAGGGCCGAATATCTATGGCTACACCTTC.